The clone carrying this T cell receptor (beta chain) was counted many times. V lost 4 bases, J lost 1 base, and 5 bases stayed unmatched. Germline CDR1 reads MNHEY; CDR2 reads SVGAGI. The CDR3 is 15 amino acids. Each CDR3 protein gets one entry after TCRdb re-called the multiplex PCR reads with MiXCR. The sample has 150,000 to 200,000 distinct CDR3 sequences; about 30% are singletons. Samples came from axillary lymph nodes draining the breast cancer. These data originate in a study of breast tumors, draining lymph nodes, adjacent tissues. The TCR sequence derives from a female donor with breast cancer. Some clones in this sample may be carry-over from other donors' samples. Specimen: axillary lymph node tissue. This chain links TRBV6-5 with TRBJ2-5; 8 bases match TRBD1. DNA for the CDR3: TGTGCCAGCAGTTTCCACGACAGGGGCCAAGAGACCCAGTACTTC. It is translated as CASSFHDRGQETQYF.